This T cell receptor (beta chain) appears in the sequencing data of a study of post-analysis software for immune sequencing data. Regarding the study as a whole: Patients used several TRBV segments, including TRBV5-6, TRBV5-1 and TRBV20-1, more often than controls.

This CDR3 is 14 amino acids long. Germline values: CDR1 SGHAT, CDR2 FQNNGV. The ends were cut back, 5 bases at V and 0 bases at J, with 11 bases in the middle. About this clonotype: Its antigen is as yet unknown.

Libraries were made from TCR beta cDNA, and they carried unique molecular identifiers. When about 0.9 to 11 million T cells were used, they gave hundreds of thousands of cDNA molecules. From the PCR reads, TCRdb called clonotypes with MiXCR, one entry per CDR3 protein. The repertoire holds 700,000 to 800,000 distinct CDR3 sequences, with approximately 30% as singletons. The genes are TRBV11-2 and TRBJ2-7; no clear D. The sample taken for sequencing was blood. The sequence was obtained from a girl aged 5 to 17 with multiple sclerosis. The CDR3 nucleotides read TGTGCCAGCAGCGATCTGGTCTACTCCTACGAGCAGTACTTC. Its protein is CASSDLVYSYEQYF.